The 26 T cell receptor beta chains listed next were all sequenced from one sample in a study of cytomegalovirus exposure and HLA in healthy donors. PCR employed 60 Vbeta and 13 Jbeta primers. The assay was immunoSEQ multiplex PCR, and TCRdb's table has in-frame clones only and misses some. This table holds about 140,000 clones, 80% found once. The specimen was PBMCs. All receptors derive from a man aged 50 or older in good health and CMV-seronegative.

The chain combines TRBV5-4 with TRBJ2-5, with D possibly TRBD2 on 6 matching bases. CDR3 length: 15 residues. Trimming cost V 0 bases and J 5 bases, with 14 bases left between them. Germline-derived CDR1 and CDR2 are SGHNT and YYREEE (reference sequence). CDR3 sequence (DNA): TGTGCCAGCAGCTTGGCGGGGGACCACAAGGAGACCCAGTACTTC. This gives the protein CASSLAGDHKETQYF. Full variable domain (rest looked up from reference TRBV5-4 and TRBJ2-5): ETGVTQSPTHLIKTRGQQVTLRCSSQSGHNTVSWYQQALGQGPQFIFQYYREEENGRGNFPPRFSGLQFPNYSSELNVNALELDDSALYLCASSLAGDHKETQYFGPGTRLLVL.

This clone was detected only a few times. This chain links TRBV6-5 with TRBJ1-4; 9 positions match TRBD1. The CDR3 loop spans 15 amino acids. V shed 6 bases and J 8 bases; nucleotides not matched to a gene: 10. Germline-derived CDR1 and CDR2 are MNHEY and SVGAGI. The CDR3 is CASRTGGQGEEKLFF. The CDR3 nucleotides are TGTGCCAGCAGAACAGGGGGACAGGGAGAAGAAAAACTGTTTTTT.

The CDR3 nucleotides are TGTGCCAGCAGCAAGGACAGGGTCGCAGGAGATACGCAGTATTTT. Amino acid sequence: CASSKDRVAGDTQYF. The chain combines TRBV11-2 with TRBJ2-3, with 8 bases matching TRBD1. The CDR3 sequence is 15 residues long. Germline assignment: CDR1 SGHAT and CDR2 FQNNGV. With V trimmed by 5 bases and J by 5 bases, 9 bases remained unmatched.

A few counts support this clone. The V and J genes are TRBV19 and TRBJ1-2; 10 bases agree with TRBD1. CDR1 is LNHDA, CDR2 SQIVND, per germline (reference sequence). This CDR3 is built from 12 residues. The J segment lost 8 bases and the V segment lost 7 bases, leaving 4 bases of the junction unmatched. The CDR3 sequence is CASIGTGDGYTF. The DNA of the CDR3 is TGTGCCAGTATAGGGACAGGGGACGGCTACACCTTC.

The table lists this clone with a few counts. V usage is TRBV11-2 and J usage is TRBJ1-2; D gene ambiguous. The germline V and J ends were trimmed by 0 bases and 7 bases, with 12 bases remaining between them. Germline V gives CDR1 SGHAT, CDR2 FQNNGV. The CDR3 length is 14 residues. The CDR3 here is CASSLDGMGVGYTF. The CDR3 DNA follows: TGTGCCAGCAGCTTAGACGGGATGGGTGTTGGCTACACCTTC. Full variable domain (rest looked up from reference TRBV11-2 and TRBJ1-2): EAGVAQSPRYKIIEKRQSVAFWCNPISGHATLYWYQQILGQGPKLLIQFQNNGVVDDSQLPKDRFSAERLKGVDSTLKIQPAKLEDSAVYLCASSLDGMGVGYTFGSGTRLTVV.

The chain links TRBV27 to TRBJ2-3, with 7 bases aligning to TRBD2. Per germline, CDR1 MNHEY and CDR2 SMNVEV (reference sequence). V lost 4 bases, J lost 4 bases, and 5 bases stayed unmatched. CDR3 size: 14 residues. Here the CDR3 DNA reads TGTGCCAGCAGTTGGGGGACTACTTCAGATACGCAGTATTTT. Amino acids: CASSWGTTSDTQYF.

V usage is TRBV2 and J usage is TRBJ1-5; D is possibly TRBD1 (6 bases). CDR1 and CDR2 from the germline V gene are SNHLY and FYNNEI. V lost 9 bases and J lost 2, with 23 bases in between. The CDR3 extends over 17 amino acids. This CDR3 reads CAREPTGLVYGNQPQHF. As DNA, the CDR3 is TGTGCCAGGGAACCTACAGGGTTGGTTTATGGCAATCAGCCCCAGCATTTT.

This clone was seen more than once but under ten times. The V and J genes are TRBV7-2 and TRBJ2-1; D might be TRBD1 (6 bases). The CDR3 is 15 residues long. V dropped 5 bases and J dropped 6 bases, with 17 bases sitting between them. CDR1 SGHTA and CDR2 FQGNSA come from the germline V gene. CDR3 sequence (DNA): TGTGCCAGCAGCACGCGACAGGCAGGGCGCAATGAGCAGTTCTTC. This translates into CASSTRQAGRNEQFF.

V usage is TRBV5-4 and J usage is TRBJ2-3, with 9 nucleotides matching TRBD1. V lost 4 bases and J lost 1; bases outside the gene matches: 4. This CDR3 is 15 amino acids long. CDR1 is SGHNT and CDR2 is YYREEE in the germline V gene (reference sequence). DNA for the CDR3: TGTGCCAGCAGCGAACAGGGGGCTGGCACAGATACGCAGTATTTT. Translated, it gives CASSEQGAGTDTQYF.

The rearrangement links TRBV2 to TRBJ2-6; D is ambiguous. The CDR3 is made up of 15 amino acids. Germline V gene lookup returns CDR1 SNHLY and CDR2 FYNNEI. Trimming pared 3 bases from V and 0 bases from J, leaving 6 bases between. The CDR3 region has the DNA TGTGCCAGCAGTGACAGATCCTCTGGGGCCAACGTCCTGACTTTC. Translated: CASSDRSSGANVLTF.

The V gene is TRBV12-5, the J gene TRBJ2-5; 11 nucleotides line up with TRBD1. The germline CDR1 and CDR2 sequences are LGHNT and FRNRAP. With 6 bases clipped from V and 5 bases from J, the junction kept 14 bases outside the gene matches. The CDR3 is 17 amino acids. The CDR3 region has the DNA TGTGCTAGTGGCCCCGGACAGGGGGCGCTTCATTGGGAGACCCAGTACTTC. This translates into CASGPGQGALHWETQYF.

The V call is TRBV4-2, the J call TRBJ1-5; no reliable D call. CDR3 length equals 14 residues. Germline V lookup: CDR1 LGHNA, CDR2 YNFKEQ. Trimming left V 0 bases short and J 9 bases short, with 12 bases between. In DNA, the CDR3 is TGTGCCAGCAGCCAAGATCCCGCCTCGGGGCCCCAGCATTTT. Translating gives CASSQDPASGPQHF.

This clone showed up just a few times. The rearrangement joins TRBV25-1 to TRBJ2-3; perhaps TRBD2 as D (5 bases). Germline lookup yields CDR1 MGHDK and CDR2 SYGVNS. V was cut by 0 bases and J by 1 base, with 11 bases left in between. The CDR3 runs to 16 residues. As DNA, the CDR3 is TGTGCCAGCAGTGAATATGGGGAGATTCGCACAGATACGCAGTATTTT. It translates to CASSEYGEIRTDTQYF.

The genes are TRBV10-1 and TRBJ2-2; 11 nucleotides line up with TRBD2. This CDR3 contains 15 residues. The V gene's germline CDR1 is WNHNN and CDR2 SYGVQD (reference sequence). V shed 5 bases and J 6 bases; nucleotides not matched to a gene: 5. CDR3 sequence (DNA): TGCGCCAGCAGTTATAGCGGGAGGGGTGCCGGGGAGCTGTTTTTT. This sequence encodes CASSYSGRGAGELFF.

The gene calls are TRBV6-1 and TRBJ1-2, with 7 positions matching TRBD1. Germline CDR1 reads MNHNS; CDR2 reads SASEGT. CDR3 size: 14 residues. V lost 7 bases and J lost 4; bases outside the gene matches: 9. CDR3 sequence reads: CASISDRFGYGYTF. The CDR3, as DNA: TGTGCCAGCATCTCGGACAGGTTCGGCTATGGCTACACCTTC.

The J gene is TRBJ1-1, the V gene TRBV30; 8 nucleotides match TRBD1. Germline CDR1 is GTSNPN and CDR2 is SVGIG (reference sequence). Trimming at V came to 0 bases and at J to 1 base, leaving 13 bases not matched to a gene. The CDR3 is 18 residues long. Here the CDR3 DNA reads TGTGCCTGGAGTGTATACAGGGCGACAGGGGCCGCGAACACTGAAGCTTTCTTT. Translated, it gives CAWSVYRATGAANTEAFF. Full variable domain (rest looked up from reference TRBV30 and TRBJ1-1): SQTIHQWPATLVQPVGSPLSLECTVEGTSNPNLYWYRQAAGRGLQLLFYSVGIGQISSEVPQNLSASRPQDRQFILSSKKLLLSDSGFYLCAWSVYRATGAANTEAFFGQGTRLTVV.

V is TRBV5-1 and J is TRBJ1-3; 8 nucleotides match TRBD1. The trim removed 4 bases at V and 2 bases at J, leaving 8 bases unmatched. CDR3 length equals 16 residues. Germline V gene data show CDR1 as SGHRS and CDR2 as YFSETQ. In DNA form, the CDR3 reads TGCGCCAGCAGCGGCACAGGGGGTATAACTGGAAACACCATATATTTT. Amino acids: CASSGTGGITGNTIYF.

This chain connects TRBV5-1 to TRBJ2-2; TRBD2 agrees at 10 bases. This CDR3 spans 15 amino acids. The junction had 0 bases not matched to a gene; V was cut back by 0 bases and J by 4 bases. Germline lookup yields CDR1 SGHRS and CDR2 YFSETQ. The DNA for the CDR3 is TGCGCCAGCAGCTTGGGGACTAGCGGCACCGGGGAGCTGTTTTTT. It is translated as CASSLGTSGTGELFF.

This clone was counted only a few times. CDR3 residues: CASSLGTASNQPQHF. The CDR3, as DNA: TGTGCCAGCAGCTTGGGCACAGCTAGCAATCAGCCCCAGCATTTT. The J gene is TRBJ1-5, the V gene TRBV5-4; D is uncertain. The ends were cut back, 0 bases at V and 0 bases at J, with 7 bases in the middle. CDR1 is SGHNT, CDR2 YYREEE, per germline (reference sequence). The CDR3 runs 15 residues.

The genes are TRBV10-3 and TRBJ2-1, with TRBD2 matching over 10 bases. The CDR3 is 14 residues long. The germline V gene has CDR1 ENHRY and CDR2 SYGVKD. Losses at the gene ends were 4 bases for V and 8 bases for J; bases not matched to a gene: 5. CDR3 coding DNA: TGTGCCATCAGTGGAGCGGGGGGGTTCGATGAGCAGTTCTTC. Its protein is CAISGAGGFDEQFF.

The chain combines TRBV5-6 with TRBJ1-2; 8 nucleotides align to TRBD1. This CDR3 is 13 amino acids long. The germline V gene encodes CDR1 SGHDT and CDR2 YYEEEE. V shed 6 bases and J 7 bases; nucleotides not matched to a gene: 8. The CDR3 nucleotides are TGTGCCAGCACCTCACAGGGGGAGAGTGGCTACACCTTC. It specifies CASTSQGESGYTF.

V and J are TRBV28 and TRBJ1-5; no clear D. Germline V gives CDR1 MDHEN, CDR2 SYDVKM. There are 16 residues in the CDR3. V lost 8 bases and J lost 0, with 17 bases in between. In nucleotides, the CDR3 is TGTGCCAGCTCCCTTGTGGACGGGGATAGCAATCAGCCCCAGCATTTT. It codes for CASSLVDGDSNQPQHF. The complete variable domain, with remaining parts taken from reference TRBV28 and TRBJ1-5, reads DVKVTQSSRYLVKRTGEKVFLECVQDMDHENMFWYRQDPGLGLRLIYFSYDVKMKEKGDIPEGYSVSREKKERFSLILESASTNQTSMYLCASSLVDGDSNQPQHFGDGTRLSIL.

This clone was counted only a few times. The chain links TRBV18 to TRBJ2-2, with a weak D call TRBD1 (6 bases). CDR1 KGHSH and CDR2 LQKENI come from the germline V gene. This CDR3 has 16 residues. V was shortened by 0 bases and J by 3 bases, with 11 bases between the two germline ends. Written as DNA, the CDR3 is TGTGCCAGCTCACCACCCGAGCAGGGGTACACCGGGGAGCTGTTTTTT. Translation gives CASSPPEQGYTGELFF.

The chain has TRBV9 and TRBJ2-2; tentative D call: TRBD2 (6 bases). This CDR3 has 15 amino acids. Germline V lookup: CDR1 SGDLS, CDR2 YYNGEE. V shed 3 bases and J shed 0 bases, with 9 bases lying between them. The CDR3 bases are TGTGCCAGCAGCGGGAGGGGATCGAACACCGGGGAGCTGTTTTTT. Amino acid sequence: CASSGRGSNTGELFF.

The chain is built from TRBV5-1 and TRBJ1-1; the match to TRBD1 covers 10 bases. The germline CDR1 and CDR2 sequences are SGHRS and YFSETQ. V trimming: 3 bases; J trimming: 3 bases; junction bases outside the gene matches: 11. This CDR3 spans 17 amino acids. For the CDR3, the DNA is TGCGCCAGCAGCTGGGGAGGGACAGGGGATCTGGACACTGAAGCTTTCTTT. Amino acids: CASSWGGTGDLDTEAFF.

The chain joins TRBV19 to TRBJ1-5, with unresolved D. This CDR3 has 13 amino acids. The germline V and J ends were trimmed by 3 bases and 7 bases, with 10 bases remaining between them. Germline CDR1 reads LNHDA; CDR2 reads SQIVND (reference sequence). The CDR3 loop is CASSIEGGQPQHF. The CDR3 nucleotides read TGTGCCAGTAGTATCGAGGGCGGCCAGCCCCAGCATTTT.